These 24 T cell receptor beta chains were sequenced from one sample in a study of Graves' ophthalmopathy and Graves' hyperthyroidism. CDR3 regions of TCR beta were amplified from RNA transcripts. The library came from an HTBI-primed first-round RT-PCR and a second-round multiplex PCR. From the multiplex PCR reads, TCRdb called clonotypes with MiXCR, one entry per CDR3 protein. Counted here are approximately 410,000 distinct CDR3 sequences, 15% occurring once; the ten biggest clones make up approximately 7%. Sequenced sample: peripheral blood. These receptors were collected from a woman aged 18-30 years with stable Graves' hyperthyroidism.

In this sample, this clonotype turned up a few times. This chain uses TRBV20-1 with TRBJ2-2; D gene uncertain. From germline, CDR1 is DFQATT and CDR2 SNEGSKA (reference sequence). V was trimmed by 1 base and J by 1 base, leaving 4 bases between them. This CDR3 contains 13 residues. CDR3 in amino acids: CSARGQNTGELFF. The CDR3 bases are TGCAGTGCTAGAGGGCAGAACACCGGGGAGCTGTTTTTT.

This clonotype appeared many times. This chain connects TRBV6-1 to TRBJ2-5, with 8 bases identical to TRBD2. The junction had 15 bases not matched to a gene; V was cut back by 7 bases and J by 5 bases. This CDR3 is 16 amino acids long. From germline, CDR1 is MNHNS and CDR2 SASEGT. DNA of the CDR3: TGTGCCAGCACTAAAACCCACCGACGGGAGGGGGAGACCCAGTACTTC. The encoded protein is CASTKTHRREGETQYF.

In its sample, this clonotype was seen many times. The chain has TRBV11-3 and TRBJ2-6; D might be TRBD2 (6 bases). The CDR3 runs 17 residues. Germline V CDR1 and CDR2: SGHNT, YENEEA. Deletions cut 2 bases from V and 0 bases from J, with 11 bases between. The CDR3 is CASSLHRRGSGANVLTF. The CDR3 DNA follows: TGTGCCAGCAGCTTACACAGGAGGGGCTCTGGGGCCAACGTCCTGACTTTC.

This clonotype was counted between two and nine times. The rearrangement uses TRBV12-3 or TRBV12-4 and TRBJ2-5; D is possibly TRBD1 or TRBD2 (5 bases each). CDR3 length: 15 amino acids. The ends were cut back, 1 base at V and 5 bases at J, with 14 bases in the middle. The CDR3 here is CASSLVGGFGETQYF. The DNA of the CDR3 is TGTGCCAGCAGTTTAGTTGGGGGTTTCGGGGAGACCCAGTACTTC.

This chain joins TRBV20-1 and TRBJ2-2, with TRBD2 matching over 8 bases. Trimming removed 5 bases from V and 6 bases from J; junction bases left unmatched: 14. This CDR3 contains 16 residues. Germline V gene sequence: CDR1 DFQATT, CDR2 SNEGSKA (reference sequence). CDR3 sequence reads: CSASTALAGGAGELFF. Here the CDR3 DNA reads TGCAGTGCTTCAACCGCGCTAGCGGGTGGGGCCGGGGAGCTGTTTTTT.

Remarks on this clonotype: The junction and the germline gene differ at one end; a read error may be behind it. V is TRBV7-8 and J is TRBJ2-1; the match to TRBD2 covers 9 bases. The CDR3 sequence is 16 residues long. Germline V CDR1 and CDR2: SGHVS, FQNEAQ. CDR3 region: CASSLGRGGLYNEKFF. CDR3 nucleotide sequence: TGTGCCAGCAGCTTAGGGCGGGGGGGTCTCTACAATGAGAAGTTCTTC. Full variable domain (missing parts from reference TRBV7-8 and TRBJ2-1): GAGVSQSPRYKVAKRGQDVALRCDPISGHVSLFWYQQALGQGPEFLTYFQNEAQLDKSGLPSDRFFAERPEGSVSTLKIQRTQQEDSAVYLCASSLGRGGLYNEKFFGPGTRLTVL.

This clonotype has a count of ten or more. The V and J genes are TRBV6-1 and TRBJ2-5; unclear D gene. Germline V gives CDR1 MNHNS, CDR2 SASEGT. Trimming stripped 4 bases from V and 2 bases from J, with 17 bases between. The CDR3 extends over 16 amino acids. In DNA, the CDR3 is TGTGCCAGCAGTGGCTCCTGGACCGGCTCACAAGAGACCCAGTACTTC. Protein: CASSGSWTGSQETQYF.

The chain links TRBV28 to TRBJ2-7; 12 nucleotides match TRBD2. With V trimmed by 4 bases and J by 7 bases, 11 bases remained unmatched. Germline V gene data show CDR1 as MDHEN and CDR2 as SYDVKM. The CDR3 totals 16 residues. CDR3 DNA: TGTGCCAGCAGTTCAAGCCTAGCGGGGGGGCGTAGAGAGCAGTACTTC. Encoded protein: CASSSSLAGGRREQYF.

This clonotype was seen repeatedly, ten times or more. The rearrangement joins TRBV9 to TRBJ2-7, with D unresolved. V was pared by 0 bases and J by 1 base, with 14 bases between. The V gene's germline CDR1 is SGDLS and CDR2 YYNGEE. This CDR3 contains 16 residues. In DNA form, the CDR3 reads TGTGCCAGCAGCGTAGGGAAGGGTGTCAGGTCCTACGAGCAGTACTTC. It yields the protein CASSVGKGVRSYEQYF.

This clonotype was counted a few times. A much larger clone differs by one base, so this may be a read error. The chain joins TRBV11-1 to TRBJ2-5; D not resolved. This CDR3 is built from 15 residues. Germline values: CDR1 SGHAT, CDR2 FQDESV (reference sequence). The V gene lost 5 bases and the J gene lost 0 bases, with 13 bases spanning the gap. For the CDR3, the DNA is TGTGCCAGCAGCCCCGGGTCAGGCCACCAAGAGACCCAGTACTTC. This gives the protein CASSPGSGHQETQYF.

Many counts were recorded for this clonotype. V gene TRBV28 combines with J gene TRBJ2-7, with unresolved D. The CDR3 totals 12 residues. Germline V gene lookup returns CDR1 MDHEN and CDR2 SYDVKM. V was shortened by 4 bases and J by 6 bases, with 10 bases between the two germline ends. The CDR3 DNA follows: TGTGCCAGCAGTTCCCCCCCCGGCGAGCAGTACTTC. Protein product: CASSSPPGEQYF.

This clonotype was seen ten or more times. The V and J genes are TRBV20-1 and TRBJ1-2; TRBD1 matches 7 bases. Germline V gene sequence: CDR1 DFQATT, CDR2 SNEGSKA (reference sequence). This CDR3 spans 14 amino acids. V lost 6 bases, J lost 3 bases, and 10 bases stayed unmatched. CDR3 DNA sequence: TGCAGTGCCGGCTCCGGGACAGCACACTATGGCTACACCTTC. It specifies CSAGSGTAHYGYTF.

This clonotype has ten or more counts. The chain links TRBV7-9 to TRBJ2-7, with 12 nucleotides matching TRBD1. Germline V lookup: CDR1 SEHNR, CDR2 FQNEAQ (reference sequence). There are 16 residues in the CDR3. The V segment lost 5 bases and the J segment 6 bases; nucleotides outside the gene matches: 11. CDR3 bases: TGTGCCAGCAGCCACACCGGGACAGGGGGCGCGCCCGAGCAGTACTTC. Translated: CASSHTGTGGAPEQYF.

This clonotype was recorded at least ten times. The chain combines TRBV18 with TRBJ2-5; D is undetermined. The CDR3 runs to 13 residues. V lost 3 bases and J lost 5, with 10 bases in between. CDR1 KGHSH and CDR2 LQKENI come from the germline V gene. CDR3 DNA: TGTGCCAGCTCACCCAACCTGTGGGAGACCCAGTACTTC. Translation gives CASSPNLWETQYF.

This clonotype has a handful of counts. This sequence joins TRBV4-1 and TRBJ2-7, with a tentative D call TRBD2 (6 bases). Trimming took 4 bases from V and 2 from J, leaving 18 bases between them. This CDR3 is built from 16 residues. Germline CDR1 and CDR2: MGHRA and YSYEKL. CDR3 residues: CASSPYIGTPAYEQYF. The CDR3 region has the DNA TGCGCCAGCAGCCCCTACATCGGGACTCCCGCCTACGAGCAGTACTTC.

This clonotype was seen ten or more times. This CDR3 reads CATSRGDWEQYF. Here the CDR3 DNA reads TGTGCCACCAGCAGAGGGGATTGGGAGCAGTACTTC. The V gene is TRBV15, the J gene TRBJ2-7; D gene ambiguous. Per germline, CDR1 LNHNV and CDR2 YYDKDF (reference sequence). Trimming took off 1 base at V and 7 bases at J, with 8 bases between the two ends. CDR3 length equals 12 residues.

The rearrangement uses TRBV28 and TRBJ1-5; D gene uncertain. V was pared by 7 bases and J by 4 bases, with 11 bases between. In germline, CDR1 is MDHEN, CDR2 SYDVKM. The CDR3 covers 13 residues. The CDR3 here is CASIRKGNQPQHF. In DNA, the CDR3 is TGTGCCAGCATTCGGAAGGGTAATCAGCCCCAGCATTTT.

This clonotype was seen ten or more times. This chain connects TRBV2 to TRBJ1-1, with D uncertain. The CDR3 spans 11 residues. The V gene lost 4 bases and the J gene lost 8 bases, with 8 bases spanning the gap. Per germline, CDR1 SNHLY and CDR2 FYNNEI. CDR3 sequence reads: CASSAGWEAFF. The CDR3 DNA is TGTGCCAGCAGTGCGGGGTGGGAAGCTTTCTTT.

This clonotype was seen a handful of times. The rearrangement joins TRBV11-3 to TRBJ2-7, with a weak D call TRBD1 (6 bases). This CDR3 has 12 residues. Trimming pared 5 bases from V and 6 bases from J, leaving 11 bases between. The germline gives CDR1 SGHNT, CDR2 YENEEA. CDR3: CASSGRGVEQYF. CDR3 DNA sequence: TGTGCCAGCAGCGGCAGGGGTGTCGAGCAGTACTTC.

V is TRBV18 and J is TRBJ2-2, with 7 bases that match TRBD1. CDR1 is KGHSH, CDR2 LQKENI, per germline. V shed 4 bases, J shed 10 bases, and the junction held 6 bases outside the gene matches. CDR3 length: 13 amino acids. CDR3 protein: CASSQGQNLELFF. In DNA form, the CDR3 reads TGTGCCAGCTCACAGGGACAGAACTTGGAGCTGTTTTTT.

This sequence joins TRBV7-8 and TRBJ1-1, with TRBD1 matching over 7 bases. This CDR3 has 17 amino acids. J was trimmed by 1 base and V by 2 bases; bases with no gene match: 10. CDR1 and CDR2 (germline): SGHVS, FQNEAQ. The CDR3 region has the DNA TGTGCCAGCAGCTTATCCCCAGGGGGTCGGTGGAACACTGAAGCTTTCTTT. Protein: CASSLSPGGRWNTEAFF.

In this sample, this clonotype turned up many times. The V gene is TRBV4-2, the J gene TRBJ2-5, with 10 bases lining up with TRBD2. The CDR3 sequence is 19 residues long. Germline V gene data show CDR1 as LGHNA and CDR2 as YNFKEQ. Losses at the gene ends were 0 bases for V and 5 bases for J; bases not matched to a gene: 15. This CDR3 is CASSQDSRGRAGGPETQYF. The DNA for the CDR3 is TGTGCCAGCAGCCAAGACAGTCGGGGGCGAGCGGGGGGGCCGGAGACCCAGTACTTC.

V is TRBV10-3 and J is TRBJ2-5; D is undetermined. V lost 4 bases and J 1 base, leaving 7 bases between the germline ends. The germline V gene encodes CDR1 ENHRY and CDR2 SYGVKD. The CDR3 is 13 amino acids. In nucleotides, the CDR3 is TGTGCCATCAGTGTCAGCTTCCAAGAGACCCAGTACTTC. Protein sequence: CAISVSFQETQYF.

This clonotype has ten or more counts. The gene calls are TRBV12-3 or TRBV12-4 and TRBJ1-5, with TRBD1 matching over 9 bases. CDR3 length equals 17 residues. J was trimmed by 6 bases and V by 4 bases; bases with no gene match: 13. In DNA, the CDR3 is TGTGCCAGCAGTTCGGGCATGACGACAGGGGGAAGTCAGCCCCAGCATTTT. This translates into CASSSGMTTGGSQPQHF.